Shown below are 19 T cell receptor beta chains from a single sample sequenced in a study of blood T cell repertoires in COVID-19. The protocol was immunoSEQ multiplex PCR, while the TCRdb copy is restricted to in-frame clones and leaves out a portion. The table has a few hundred thousand clones, about 87% seen once. Sequencing was carried out using peripheral blood. These receptors were collected from a man aged 60 to 75 with acute or convalescent COVID-19.

The chain has TRBV7-8 and TRBJ2-7; D perhaps matches TRBD1 (6 bases). CDR1 is SGHVS, CDR2 FQNEAQ, per germline. Between the trimmed V and J ends, which lost 5 bases and 5 bases, there was a span of 10 bases. This CDR3 has 12 amino acids. This CDR3 reads CASSPQGNEQYF. In DNA form, the CDR3 reads TGTGCCAGCAGCCCACAGGGTAACGAGCAGTACTTC.

This clone was detected ten times or more. The J gene is TRBJ2-7, the V gene TRBV30; 10 nucleotides align to TRBD1. J was trimmed by 0 bases and V by 3 bases; bases with no gene match: 2. The CDR3 spans 14 residues. Germline V lookup: CDR1 GTSNPN, CDR2 SVGIG (reference sequence). For the CDR3, the DNA is TGTGCCTGGAGGGGGACAGGGGTCTCCTACGAGCAGTACTTC. Its translation: CAWRGTGVSYEQYF. Combining the CDR3 with reference TRBV30 and TRBJ2-7 gives the whole variable domain SQTIHQWPATLVQPVGSPLSLECTVEGTSNPNLYWYRQAAGRGLQLLFYSVGIGQISSEVPQNLSASRPQDRQFILSSKKLLLSDSGFYLCAWRGTGVSYEQYFGPGTRLTVT.

V and J are TRBV5-1 and TRBJ2-3; the D is unclear. Germline assignment: CDR1 SGHRS and CDR2 YFSETQ. This CDR3 is 13 amino acids long. With 0 bases removed from V and 3 bases from J, the gap between germline ends came to 5 bases. The CDR3 here is CASSLGPTDTQYF. The CDR3 DNA follows: TGCGCCAGCAGCTTGGGGCCAACAGATACGCAGTATTTT.

V and J are TRBV2 and TRBJ2-5, with D possibly being TRBD1 (6 bases). This CDR3 contains 16 residues. The V gene lost 6 bases and the J gene lost 0 bases, with 17 bases spanning the gap. Germline V gene sequence: CDR1 SNHLY, CDR2 FYNNEI. CDR3 sequence: CASRQRTGTYQETQYF. CDR3 bases: TGTGCCAGCAGACAACGTACAGGGACGTACCAAGAGACCCAGTACTTC.

The chain links TRBV6-6 to TRBJ2-7; tentative D call: TRBD2 (5 bases). Germline CDR1 is MNHNY and CDR2 is SVGAGI (reference sequence). V lost 8 bases, J lost 3 bases, and 11 bases lay in between. CDR3 size: 12 residues. CDR3 DNA sequence: TGTGCCAGCTCGGCGGGTGACTACGAGCAGTACTTC. It is translated as CASSAGDYEQYF.

This clone appeared a single time. The rearrangement uses TRBV7-9 and TRBJ1-4, with 7 bases identical to TRBD1. The J segment lost 8 bases and the V segment lost 5 bases, leaving 11 bases of the junction unmatched. CDR1 is SEHNR, CDR2 FQNEAQ, per germline (reference sequence). CDR3 length: 15 amino acids. CDR3 bases: TGTGCCAGCAGCGCCTCGACAGGGACATACGAAAAACTGTTTTTT. It is translated as CASSASTGTYEKLFF.

The V call is TRBV11-3, the J call TRBJ2-1; 7 nucleotides align to TRBD2. V was pared by 4 bases and J by 2 bases, with 11 bases of the junction left unmatched. Germline CDR1 and CDR2: SGHNT and YENEEA. This CDR3 spans 17 amino acids. The DNA of the CDR3 is TGTGCCAGCAGCTCCGGATTGTCGGGGGGAACCTACAATGAGCAGTTCTTC. Its translation is CASSSGLSGGTYNEQFF.

The V and J genes are TRBV5-1 and TRBJ2-5; TRBD2 matches 8 bases. Trimming removed 0 bases from V and 5 bases from J; junction bases left unmatched: 9. This CDR3 has 16 amino acids. Germline-derived CDR1 and CDR2 are SGHRS and YFSETQ. The CDR3: CASSLVLSGVEETQYF. As DNA, the CDR3 is TGCGCCAGCAGCTTGGTTCTTAGCGGGGTAGAGGAGACCCAGTACTTC.

V and J are TRBV25-1 and TRBJ1-1; D might be TRBD1 (6 bases). Germline V gene data show CDR1 as MGHDK and CDR2 as SYGVNS. The V end was cut by 0 bases, the J end by 11 bases, with 10 bases between. The CDR3 has 12 amino acids. This CDR3 is CASSEYSQGAFF. The CDR3 DNA reads as TGTGCCAGCAGTGAATATAGTCAGGGGGCTTTCTTT.

The J gene is TRBJ2-1, the V gene TRBV6-4, with 8 bases identical to TRBD2. J was trimmed by 0 bases and V by 2 bases; bases with no gene match: 0. This CDR3 spans 15 amino acids. The germline CDR1 and CDR2 sequences are MRHNA and SNTAGT. CDR3 sequence (DNA): TGTGCCAGCAGTGACGCGGGGGGCTCCTACAATGAGCAGTTCTTC. It is translated as CASSDAGGSYNEQFF.

This clone has a handful of counts. The V and J genes are TRBV30 and TRBJ2-3, with D tentatively TRBD1 (6 bases). Trimming removed 1 base from V and 0 bases from J, with 11 bases in between. Germline V gives CDR1 GTSNPN, CDR2 SVGIG (reference sequence). The CDR3 has 15 amino acids. The CDR3: CAWSAQGLSTDTQYF. CDR3 coding DNA: TGTGCCTGGAGTGCCCAGGGGCTCAGCACAGATACGCAGTATTTT. The full variable domain, in which reference TRBV30 and TRBJ2-3 provide the parts outside the CDR3, is SQTIHQWPATLVQPVGSPLSLECTVEGTSNPNLYWYRQAAGRGLQLLFYSVGIGQISSEVPQNLSASRPQDRQFILSSKKLLLSDSGFYLCAWSAQGLSTDTQYFGPGTRLTVL.

The chain recombines TRBV5-1 with TRBJ2-5, with a weak D call TRBD2 (6 bases). The V gene lost 0 bases and the J gene lost 5 bases, with 17 bases spanning the gap. Per the germline V gene, CDR1 is SGHRS and CDR2 is YFSETQ. This CDR3 region has 16 residues. The CDR3 loop reads CASSLGLPGLGETQYF. The CDR3 DNA sequence: TGCGCCAGCAGCTTGGGATTACCGGGACTGGGGGAGACCCAGTACTTC.

The chain couples TRBV15 to TRBJ1-2; D gene uncertain. The CDR3 runs to 15 residues. Trimming left V 0 bases short and J 7 bases short, with 15 bases between. Germline V CDR1 and CDR2: LNHNV, YYDKDF (reference sequence). CDR3 coding DNA: TGTGCCACCAGCAGAGACCAAATTGCGAATCGTGGCTACACCTTC. This gives the protein CATSRDQIANRGYTF.

The rearrangement joins TRBV5-1 to TRBJ2-7, with 9 bases aligning to TRBD1. This CDR3 is 14 amino acids long. Germline V gives CDR1 SGHRS, CDR2 YFSETQ. With 5 bases clipped from V and 8 bases from J, the junction kept 11 bases outside the gene matches. CDR3 in amino acids: CASSGGQGVFQQYF. The DNA for the CDR3 is TGCGCCAGCAGTGGGGGACAGGGAGTGTTCCAGCAGTACTTC.

The CDR3 here is CASSMPGQGAEAFF. Here the CDR3 DNA reads TGTGCCAGCAGTATGCCGGGACAGGGGGCTGAAGCTTTCTTT. J is TRBJ1-1 and V is TRBV6-5; 11 bases are a match to TRBD1. The CDR3 is 14 residues long. Per the germline V gene, CDR1 is MNHEY and CDR2 is SVGAGI. The V gene end was trimmed by 5 bases and the J gene end by 6 bases; junction bases not matched to a gene: 5.

This clone was seen once. The V gene is TRBV27, the J gene TRBJ2-2, with TRBD2 identical over 9 bases. J lost 4 bases, V lost 8 bases, and 11 bases had no gene match. The germline V gene encodes CDR1 MNHEY and CDR2 SMNVEV (reference sequence). The CDR3 runs 16 residues. As DNA, the CDR3 is TGTGCCAGCCGCGGATTAGCGGGGGCCCTCACCGGGGAGCTGTTTTTT. Translation gives CASRGLAGALTGELFF.

This clone was counted once. The rearrangement uses TRBV19 and TRBJ2-3; D is possibly TRBD2 (6 bases). Germline values: CDR1 LNHDA, CDR2 SQIVND (reference sequence). The ends were cut back, 3 bases at V and 1 base at J, with 11 bases in the middle. CDR3 length equals 15 residues. The CDR3, as DNA: TGTGCCAGTAGTATGGAGGGACGGGGCACAGATACGCAGTATTTT. Protein: CASSMEGRGTDTQYF.

About this clone: The same CDR3 arises from other DNA sequences in this sample as well. The V gene is TRBV18, the J gene TRBJ1-5, with 7 positions matching TRBD1. Germline V lookup: CDR1 KGHSH, CDR2 LQKENI. Trimming took 6 bases from V and 4 from J; bases not matched to a gene: 6. This CDR3 spans 14 amino acids. The CDR3 bases are TGTGCCAGCTCGCCGGGACAGACTAATCAGCCCCAGCATTTT. Translation gives CASSPGQTNQPQHF.

This clone has only one observation. The CDR3 coding sequence is TGTGCCAGCAGCCCCTCGTTTGGGGGCCCAGTTAGCTCCTACGAGCAGTACTTC. Translated, it gives CASSPSFGGPVSSYEQYF. V usage is TRBV25-1 and J usage is TRBJ2-7; possible D gene TRBD1, 6 bases. V was cut by 6 bases and J by 0 bases, with 24 bases left in between. Germline CDR1 and CDR2: MGHDK and SYGVNS. The CDR3 sequence is 18 residues long.